What follows describes a single TCR beta chain. The antigen is not known. V lost 1 base to trimming and J lost 7 bases, with 5 bases between them. Germline CDR1 reads DFQATT; CDR2 reads SNEGSKA (reference sequence). This CDR3 has 11 residues. The data were obtained in a study of T cell responses to AZD1222 COVID-19 vaccine. General study findings and limits: Spike regions recognized by vaccine-associated CD4 TCRs spanned the protein, led by 160-218 and 743-854.

Profiled with immunoSEQ multiplex PCR; TCRdb holds only in-frame clones, not every one. The sample carries around 100,000 clones, about 90% recorded once. The sequencing here drew on peripheral blood, taken 28 days after the second AZD1222 dose. This sequence was found in an adult who received the AZD1222 COVID-19 vaccine. The rearrangement uses TRBV20-1 and TRBJ2-1; D is ambiguous. CDR3 residues: CSARGVNEQFF. CDR3 DNA: TGCAGTGCTAGAGGGGTGAATGAGCAGTTCTTC.